This T cell receptor beta chain was found in a study of siplizumab effects on memory and regulatory T cells. Each sample had about 10^5 TCR templates assayed. TCRdb's copy holds only in-frame clones and misses some; the assay was immunoSEQ multiplex PCR. This table has more than 90,000 clones, 90% to 95% appearing once. CDR3 length equals 15 residues. Germline CDR1 reads SGHRS; CDR2 reads YFSETQ. Trimming took 0 bases from V and 6 from J, leaving 12 bases between them. A word on this clone: Its antigen is currently unknown.

Study-wide findings and caveats: Naive T cells seemed more diverse than memory cells; they also seemed major alloresponse contributors. Roughly 75-97% of proliferating clones (CD4+ or CD8+) could not be assigned a naive or memory phenotype. There was no confirmation of the suppressive function of proliferating Tregs from siplizumab cultures.

This TCR came from a human donor in good health. The material sequenced was non-Treg CD4+ T cells sorted from blood. The chain combines TRBV5-1 with TRBJ2-2; no reliable D call. The CDR3 region has the DNA TGCGCCAGCAGCTTGGCCTTGCCCGGCCCCGGGGAGCTGTTTTTT. It specifies CASSLALPGPGELFF.